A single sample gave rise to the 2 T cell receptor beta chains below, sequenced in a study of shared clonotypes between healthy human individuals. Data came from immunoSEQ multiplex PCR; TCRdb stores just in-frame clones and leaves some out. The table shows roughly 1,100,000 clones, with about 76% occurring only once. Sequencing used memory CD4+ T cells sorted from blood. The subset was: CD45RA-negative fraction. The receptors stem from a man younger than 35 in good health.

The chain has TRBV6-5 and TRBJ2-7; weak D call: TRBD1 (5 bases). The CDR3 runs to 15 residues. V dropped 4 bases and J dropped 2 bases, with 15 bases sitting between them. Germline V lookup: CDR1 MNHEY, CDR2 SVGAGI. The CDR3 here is CASSLTRDRTYEQYF. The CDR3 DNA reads TGTGCCAGCAGTTTAACCCGAGACAGAACCTACGAGCAGTACTTC.

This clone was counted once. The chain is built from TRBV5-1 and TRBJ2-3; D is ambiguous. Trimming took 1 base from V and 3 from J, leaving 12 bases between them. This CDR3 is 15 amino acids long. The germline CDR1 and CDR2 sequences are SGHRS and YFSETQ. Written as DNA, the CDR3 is TGCGCCAGCAGCTTGCTCACTCCCCGTACAGATACGCAGTATTTT. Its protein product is CASSLLTPRTDTQYF.